These T cell receptor beta chains were read from a single sample in a study of shared clonotypes between healthy human individuals. Only in-frame clones appear in the TCRdb table, and some are missing; sequencing was by immunoSEQ multiplex PCR. This sample has hundreds of thousands of clones, with 76% found just once. Sequences were obtained from PBMCs. The receptors come from a woman aged 40 to 50 in good health. Some clones in this sample may be carry-over from other donors' samples. The CDR3 runs from the conserved cysteine through the conserved F or W. The D gene is left open where the match is weak. Clone size, where shown, is once, few, many, or a class for clones that have expanded.

TRBV7-3	TRBJ2-1	-	TRBD2	TGTGCCAGCAGCCCCCAGGCTAGCGGGTACAATGAGCAGTTCTTC	CASSPQASGYNEQFF
TRBV5-1	TRBJ2-2	-	TRBD2	TGCGCCAGCAGCCACCCTAGCGGGAGCAGGTCCGGGGAGCTGTTTTTT	CASSHPSGSRSGELFF
TRBV28	TRBJ2-7	-	-	TGTGCCAGCAGGAGGTTTAGATTCGAGCAGTACTTC	CASRRFRFEQYF
TRBV15	TRBJ1-1	once	-	TGTGCCACCAGCAGCTTTCATGGACCAGGGACTGAAGCTTTCTTT	CATSSFHGPGTEAFF
TRBV19	TRBJ1-5	-	TRBD1	TGTGCCACGGGGACAGGGATGAATCAGCCCCAGCATTTT	CATGTGMNQPQHF
TRBV9	TRBJ2-7	-	TRBD1	TGTGCCAGCAGCCCCCGGGACAGGGGGCTCGAGCAGTACTTC	CASSPRDRGLEQYF
TRBV7-9	TRBJ2-3	-	TRBD1	TGTGCCAGCAGCTTAAGGGGACAGGGGACGGGACTAGATACGCAGTATTTT	CASSLRGQGTGLDTQYF
TRBV15	TRBJ1-2	-	-	TGTGCCACCAGCAGAGATCGGGGGGGCGAGAACTATGGCTACACCTTC	CATSRDRGGENYGYTF
TRBV10-1	TRBJ2-3	-	TRBD2	TGCGCCAGCAGTAGTAGCGGGAGGAGAGATACGCAGTATTTT	CASSSSGRRDTQYF
TRBV19	TRBJ2-2	once	-	TGTGCCAGTGGCCCGCGGGCCACCGGGGAGCTGTTTTTT	CASGPRATGELFF
TRBV7-2	TRBJ2-1	few	-	TGTGCCAGCAGCTTACTGGCTTCGAGCAATGAGCAGTTCTTC	CASSLLASSNEQFF
TRBV19	TRBJ1-2	-	TRBD1	TGTGCCAGTAGTATAAGACAGGGGCTGGATGGCTACACCTTC	CASSIRQGLDGYTF
TRBV30	TRBJ1-1	-	-	TGTGCCTGGAGTCTCGGACAGTATACTGAAGCTTTCTTT	CAWSLGQYTEAFF
TRBV7-9	TRBJ2-3	-	-	TGTGCCAGCAGCTCGAACGGGGTTGCGGGGCCCCCAGATACGCAGTATTTT	CASSSNGVAGPPDTQYF
TRBV4-2	TRBJ2-5	-	-	TGTGCCAGCAGCCAAGAGCCCGCGGAGACCCAGTACTTC	CASSQEPAETQYF
TRBV18	TRBJ2-5	-	-	TGTGCCAGCTCCCTTAGCCAGGGAGGCGTGGGAGAGACCCAGTACTTC	CASSLSQGGVGETQYF
TRBV29-1	TRBJ2-1	-	-	TGCAGCGGGCTAGTTACCTACAATGAGCAGTTCTTC	CSGLVTYNEQFF